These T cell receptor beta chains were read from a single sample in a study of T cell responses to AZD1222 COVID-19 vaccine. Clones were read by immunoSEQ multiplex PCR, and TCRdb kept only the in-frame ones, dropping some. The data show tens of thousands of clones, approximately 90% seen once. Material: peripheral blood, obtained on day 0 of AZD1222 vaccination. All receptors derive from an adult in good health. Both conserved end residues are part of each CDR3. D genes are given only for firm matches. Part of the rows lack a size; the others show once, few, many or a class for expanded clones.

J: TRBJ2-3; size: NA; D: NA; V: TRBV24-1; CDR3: CATSDLLSDTQYF; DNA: TGTGCCACCAGTGATTTGCTCTCAGATACGCAGTATTTT
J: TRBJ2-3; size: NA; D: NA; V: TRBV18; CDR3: CASSPGTSPDTQYF; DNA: TGTGCCAGCTCACCTGGGACCTCCCCAGATACGCAGTATTTT
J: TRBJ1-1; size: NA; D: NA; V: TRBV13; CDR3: CASSLEQGNTEAFF; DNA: TGTGCCAGCAGCTTAGAACAGGGGAACACTGAAGCTTTCTTT
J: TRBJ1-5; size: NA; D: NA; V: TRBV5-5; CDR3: CASSLSQEGYSNQPQHF; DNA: TGTGCCAGCAGCTTGAGCCAGGAAGGATATAGCAATCAGCCCCAGCATTTT
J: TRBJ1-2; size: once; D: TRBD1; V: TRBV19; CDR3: CASSTGTGERFDGYTF; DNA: TGTGCCAGTAGCACCGGGACAGGGGAGAGGTTCGATGGCTACACCTTC
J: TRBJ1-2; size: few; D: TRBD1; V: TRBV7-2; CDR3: CASSGGVGTGKSYGYTF; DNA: TGTGCCAGCAGCGGAGGCGTCGGGACAGGGAAGAGCTATGGCTACACCTTC
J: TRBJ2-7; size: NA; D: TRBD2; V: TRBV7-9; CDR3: CASSPGLAGTSEQYF; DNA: TGTGCCAGCAGCCCAGGACTAGCGGGGACCAGCGAGCAGTACTTC
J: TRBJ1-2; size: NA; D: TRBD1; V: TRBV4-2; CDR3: CASSQEVQGIFYGYTF; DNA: TGTGCCAGCAGCCAAGAGGTACAGGGGATATTCTATGGCTACACCTTC
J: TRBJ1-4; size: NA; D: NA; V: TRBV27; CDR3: CASGAGDRAGAGVEKLFF; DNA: TGTGCCAGCGGGGCGGGAGACCGTGCAGGGGCGGGTGTTGAGAAACTGTTTTTT
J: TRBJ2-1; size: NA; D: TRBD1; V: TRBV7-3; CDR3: CASSAAGGFNEQFF; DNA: TGTGCCAGCTCGGCGGCAGGGGGTTTTAATGAGCAGTTCTTC
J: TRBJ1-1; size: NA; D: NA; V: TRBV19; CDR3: CASSIRKGVGVNTEAFF; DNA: TGTGCCAGTAGTATAAGGAAGGGGGTTGGGGTGAACACTGAAGCTTTCTTT
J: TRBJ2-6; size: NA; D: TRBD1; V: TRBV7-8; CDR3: CASSFRDRFSGANVLTF; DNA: TGTGCCAGCAGCTTCCGGGACAGGTTCTCTGGGGCCAACGTCCTGACTTTC
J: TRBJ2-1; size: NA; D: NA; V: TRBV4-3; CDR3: CASSRSTPTYNEQFF; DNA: TGCGCCAGCAGCCGCAGTACTCCTACCTACAATGAGCAGTTCTTC
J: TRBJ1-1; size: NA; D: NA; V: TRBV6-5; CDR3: CASSTAVRSEAFF; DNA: TGTGCCAGCTCCACCGCCGTAAGGTCTGAAGCTTTCTTT
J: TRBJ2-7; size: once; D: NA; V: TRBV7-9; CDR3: CASSRPQGEVQYF; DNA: TGTGCCAGCAGCCGCCCCCAAGGGGAGGTGCAGTACTTC
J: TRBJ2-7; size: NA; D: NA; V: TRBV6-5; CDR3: CATEDVSSYEQYF; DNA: TGTGCCACCGAGGACGTCAGCTCCTACGAGCAGTACTTC
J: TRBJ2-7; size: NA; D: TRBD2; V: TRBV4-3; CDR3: CASSQGSGLSYEQYF; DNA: TGCGCCAGCAGCCAAGGATCGGGACTATCGTACGAGCAGTACTTC
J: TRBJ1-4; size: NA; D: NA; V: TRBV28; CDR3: CASSRGREVEKLFF; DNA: TGTGCCAGCAGTCGAGGACGGGAGGTTGAAAAACTGTTTTTT
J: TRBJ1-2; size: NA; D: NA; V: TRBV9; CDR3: CASSVDTGWGNYGYTF; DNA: TGTGCCAGCAGCGTAGACACAGGCTGGGGCAACTATGGCTACACCTTC
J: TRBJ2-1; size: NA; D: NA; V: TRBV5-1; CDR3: CASSLVVGFSYNEQFF; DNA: TGCGCCAGCAGCTTGGTGGTGGGATTCTCCTACAATGAGCAGTTCTTC
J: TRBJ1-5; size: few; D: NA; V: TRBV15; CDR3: CATSGLNRVGGQPQHF; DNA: TGTGCCACCAGCGGACTAAACAGGGTCGGAGGGCAGCCCCAGCATTTT
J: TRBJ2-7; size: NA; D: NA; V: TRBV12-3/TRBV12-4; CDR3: CASSLLQQYEQYF; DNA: TGTGCCAGCAGTTTATTACAGCAATACGAGCAGTACTTC
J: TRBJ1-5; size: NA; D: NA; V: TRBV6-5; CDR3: CASRGRGGNQPQHF; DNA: TGTGCCAGCAGGGGCCGGGGGGGCAATCAGCCCCAGCATTTT
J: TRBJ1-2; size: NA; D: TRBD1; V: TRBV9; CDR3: CASSLYRDSNYGYTF; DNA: TGTGCCAGCAGCCTTTACCGGGACAGTAACTATGGCTACACCTTC
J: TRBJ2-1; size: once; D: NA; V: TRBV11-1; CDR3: CASRLTSANSYNEQFF; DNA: TGTGCCAGCAGATTGACTAGTGCTAACTCCTACAATGAGCAGTTCTTC
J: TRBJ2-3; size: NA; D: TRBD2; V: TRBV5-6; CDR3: CASSLKTTSGGAADTQYF; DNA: TGTGCCAGCAGCTTGAAGACCACTAGCGGGGGGGCCGCAGATACGCAGTATTTT
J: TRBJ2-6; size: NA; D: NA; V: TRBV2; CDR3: CASSVGGANVLTF; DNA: TGTGCCAGCAGTGTAGGTGGGGCCAACGTCCTGACTTTC
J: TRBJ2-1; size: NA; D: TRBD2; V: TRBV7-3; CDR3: CASSLGTSGGTNEQFF; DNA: TGTGCCAGCAGCTTAGGGACTAGCGGGGGGACCAATGAGCAGTTCTTC
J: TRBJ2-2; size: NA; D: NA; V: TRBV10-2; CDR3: CASSELRGGTLTGELFF; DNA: TGCGCCAGCAGTGAGTTAAGGGGAGGGACACTAACCGGGGAGCTGTTTTTT
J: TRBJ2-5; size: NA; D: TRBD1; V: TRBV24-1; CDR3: CATSDPRDRGKTQYF; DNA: TGTGCCACCAGTGATCCCCGGGACAGGGGCAAGACCCAGTACTTC
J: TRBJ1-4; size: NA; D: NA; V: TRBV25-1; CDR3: CASSATTGANEKLFF; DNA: TGTGCCAGCAGCGCAACGACAGGAGCTAATGAAAAACTGTTTTTT
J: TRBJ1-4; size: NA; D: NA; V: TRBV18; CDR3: CASSLNSATNEKLFF; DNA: TGTGCCAGCTCACTAAACAGTGCAACTAATGAAAAACTGTTTTTT
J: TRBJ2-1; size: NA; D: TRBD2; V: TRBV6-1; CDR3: CASSEWGLAGDNEQFF; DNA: TGTGCCAGCAGTGAATGGGGACTAGCGGGGGACAATGAGCAGTTCTTC
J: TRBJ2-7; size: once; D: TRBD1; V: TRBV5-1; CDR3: CASSLRQGINEQYF; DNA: TGCGCCAGCAGCTTAAGACAGGGAATCAACGAGCAGTACTTC
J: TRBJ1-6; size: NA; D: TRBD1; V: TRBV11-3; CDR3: CASSLWRTGSHRNSPLHF; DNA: TGTGCCAGCAGCTTATGGAGGACAGGGAGCCATCGCAATTCACCCCTCCACTTT
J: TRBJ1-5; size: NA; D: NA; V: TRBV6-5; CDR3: CASSYSGQNNQPQHF; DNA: TGTGCCAGCAGTTACTCAGGGCAGAACAATCAGCCCCAGCATTTT